This TCR beta chain comes out of a study of shared clonotypes between healthy human individuals. This CDR3 spans 14 amino acids. The germline V and J ends were trimmed by 0 bases and 4 bases, with 10 bases remaining between them. CDR1 and CDR2 from the germline V gene are GTSNPN and SVGIG (reference sequence). Profiling relied on immunoSEQ multiplex PCR, and the TCRdb table lists in-frame clones only, not all of them. This table has 2,500,000 or so clones, 80% to 95% appearing once. V gene TRBV30 combines with J gene TRBJ1-3; D possibly corresponds to TRBD1 (5 bases). The sample comprised naive CD4+ T cells from PBMCs. Subset noted: CD45RA+ positively selected. The origin of this receptor is a man aged 18 to 30 in good health. Some clones in this sample may be carry-over from other donors' samples. CDR3 nucleotides: TGTGCCTGGAGTGTAGGGGTCAGGGGAAACACCATATATTTT. This encodes CAWSVGVRGNTIYF.